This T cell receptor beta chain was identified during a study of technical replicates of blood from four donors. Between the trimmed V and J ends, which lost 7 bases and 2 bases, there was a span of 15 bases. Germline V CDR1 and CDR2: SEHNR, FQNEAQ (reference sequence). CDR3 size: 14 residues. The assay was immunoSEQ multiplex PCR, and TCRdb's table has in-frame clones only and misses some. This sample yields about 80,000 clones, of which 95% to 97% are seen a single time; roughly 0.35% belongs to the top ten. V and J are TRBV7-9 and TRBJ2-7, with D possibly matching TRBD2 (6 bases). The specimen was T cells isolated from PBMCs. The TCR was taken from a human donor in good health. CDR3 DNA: TGTGCCAGCATGGTTGGGGGGAGCCCCTACGAGCAGTACTTC. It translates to CASMVGGSPYEQYF.